This passage covers 3 T cell receptor beta chains from one sample sequenced in a study of identical twins. MiXCR, run by TCRdb on the 5' RACE reads, gives a single entry per CDR3 protein. This table holds approximately 670,000 distinct CDR3 sequences, around 5.7% found once. Sequenced sample: naive T cells sorted from blood. These TCRs come from a man aged 18 to 30 in good health.

This chain connects TRBV5-1 to TRBJ2-7; D is uncertain. Trimming removed 2 bases from V and 6 bases from J, with 15 bases in between. Germline CDR1 is SGHRS and CDR2 is YFSETQ. The CDR3 has 14 amino acids. CDR3 residues: CASSLGPGQAEQYF. The CDR3 nucleotides are TGCGCCAGCAGCTTAGGTCCGGGCCAGGCCGAGCAGTACTTC.

This clonotype has a count of ten or more. The rearrangement links TRBV4-2 to TRBJ1-5; 8 nucleotides agree with TRBD1. Germline CDR1 and CDR2: LGHNA and YNFKEQ. The CDR3 contains 16 residues. V gave up 4 bases and J gave up 5 bases; unmatched junction bases: 10. The DNA for the CDR3 is TGTGCCAGCAGCCCTACTTGGGACAGGTACTATCAGCCCCAGCATTTT. It encodes CASSPTWDRYYQPQHF.

This clonotype was observed a few times. The genes are TRBV7-9 and TRBJ2-3, with 8 bases fitting TRBD2. The CDR3 is 14 residues long. Trimming removed 7 bases from V and 5 bases from J; junction bases left unmatched: 8. Germline CDR1 SEHNR, CDR2 FQNEAQ (reference sequence). CDR3 region: CASNLPSGRDTQYF. DNA for the CDR3: TGTGCCAGCAACCTACCAAGCGGGAGAGATACGCAGTATTTT. Complete variable domain (other parts from reference TRBV7-9 and TRBJ2-3): DTGVSQNPRHKITKRGQNVTFRCDPISEHNRLYWYRQTLGQGPEFLTYFQNEAQLEKSRLLSDRFSAERPKGSFSTLEIQRTEQGDSAMYLCASNLPSGRDTQYFGPGTRLTVL.